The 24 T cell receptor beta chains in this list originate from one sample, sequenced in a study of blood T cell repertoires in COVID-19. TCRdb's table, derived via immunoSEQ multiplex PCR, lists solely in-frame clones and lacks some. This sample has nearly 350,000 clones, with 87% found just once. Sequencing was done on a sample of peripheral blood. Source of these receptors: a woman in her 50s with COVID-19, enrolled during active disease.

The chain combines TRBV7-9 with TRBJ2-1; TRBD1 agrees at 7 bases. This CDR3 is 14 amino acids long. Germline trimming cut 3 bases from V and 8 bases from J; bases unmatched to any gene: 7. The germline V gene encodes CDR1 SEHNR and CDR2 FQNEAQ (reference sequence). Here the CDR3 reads CASSFLDRDDEQFF. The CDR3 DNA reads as TGTGCCAGCAGCTTCCTCGACAGGGATGATGAGCAGTTCTTC.

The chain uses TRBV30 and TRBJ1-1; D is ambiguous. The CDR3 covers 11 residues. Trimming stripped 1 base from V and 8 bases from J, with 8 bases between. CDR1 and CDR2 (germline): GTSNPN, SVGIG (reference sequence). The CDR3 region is CAWSGSLEAFF. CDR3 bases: TGTGCCTGGAGTGGAAGTCTAGAAGCTTTCTTT.

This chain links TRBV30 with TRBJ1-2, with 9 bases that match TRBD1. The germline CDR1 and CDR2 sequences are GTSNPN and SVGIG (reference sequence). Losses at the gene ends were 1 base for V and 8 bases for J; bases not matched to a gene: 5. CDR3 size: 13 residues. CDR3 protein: CAWSGGQGGGYTF. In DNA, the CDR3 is TGTGCCTGGAGTGGGGGACAGGGAGGCGGCTACACCTTC.

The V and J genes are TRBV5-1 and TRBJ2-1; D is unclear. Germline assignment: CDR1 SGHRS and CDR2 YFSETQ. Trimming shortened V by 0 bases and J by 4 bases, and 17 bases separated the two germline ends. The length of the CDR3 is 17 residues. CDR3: CASSLVAQLAGYNEQFF. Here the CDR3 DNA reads TGCGCCAGCAGCTTGGTGGCCCAACTGGCAGGTTACAATGAGCAGTTCTTC.

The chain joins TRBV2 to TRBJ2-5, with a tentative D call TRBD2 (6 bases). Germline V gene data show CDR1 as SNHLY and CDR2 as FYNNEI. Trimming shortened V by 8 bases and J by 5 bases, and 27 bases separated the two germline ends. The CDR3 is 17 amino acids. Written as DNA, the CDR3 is TGTGCCAGCCGAATGAGACCCGAACTAGCCCTTGGGGAGACCCAGTACTTC. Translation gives CASRMRPELALGETQYF. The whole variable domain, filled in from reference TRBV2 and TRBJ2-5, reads EPEVTQTPSHQVTQMGQEVILRCVPISNHLYFYWYRQILGQKVEFLVSFYNNEISEKSEIFDDQFSVERPDGSNFTLKIRSTKLEDSAMYFCASRMRPELALGETQYFGPGTRLLVL.

CDR3 sequence: CASSFGLRRGLSPYEQYF. DNA of the CDR3: TGTGCCAGCAGCTTCGGATTAAGAAGAGGGCTGTCTCCCTACGAGCAGTACTTC. This sequence joins TRBV5-4 and TRBJ2-7; a possible D gene is TRBD2 (5 bases). The CDR3 runs to 18 residues. Germline assignment: CDR1 SGHNT and CDR2 YYREEE (reference sequence). V was pared by 2 bases and J by 2 bases, with 23 bases between.

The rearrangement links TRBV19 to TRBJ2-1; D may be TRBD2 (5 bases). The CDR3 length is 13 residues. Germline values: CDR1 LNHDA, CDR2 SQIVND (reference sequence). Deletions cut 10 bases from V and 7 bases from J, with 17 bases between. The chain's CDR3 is CATHSGSTNEQFF. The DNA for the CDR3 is TGTGCCACCCATTCGGGGTCTACGAATGAGCAGTTCTTC.

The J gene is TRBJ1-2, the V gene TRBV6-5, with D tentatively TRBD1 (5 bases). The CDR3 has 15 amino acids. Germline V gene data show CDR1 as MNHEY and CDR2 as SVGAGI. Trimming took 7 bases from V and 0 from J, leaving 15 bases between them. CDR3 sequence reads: CASKTGLTANYGYTF. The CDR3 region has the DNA TGTGCCAGCAAAACAGGTCTAACAGCTAACTATGGCTACACCTTC.

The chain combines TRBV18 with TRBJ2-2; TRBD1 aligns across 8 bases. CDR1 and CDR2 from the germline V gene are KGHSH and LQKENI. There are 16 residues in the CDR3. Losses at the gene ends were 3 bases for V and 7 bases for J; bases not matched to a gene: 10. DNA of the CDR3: TGTGCCAGCTCACCCCGACAGGGGAGGACAAGCGGGGAGCTGTTTTTT. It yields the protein CASSPRQGRTSGELFF.

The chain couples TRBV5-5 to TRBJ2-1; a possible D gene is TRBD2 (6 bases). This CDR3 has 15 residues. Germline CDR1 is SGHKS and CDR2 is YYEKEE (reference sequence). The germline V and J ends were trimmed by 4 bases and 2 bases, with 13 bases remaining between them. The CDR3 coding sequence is TGTGCCAGCAGCAGCACTAGCTCCCCCTACAATGAGCAGTTCTTC. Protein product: CASSSTSSPYNEQFF. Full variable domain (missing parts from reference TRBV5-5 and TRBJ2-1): DAGVTQSPTHLIKTRGQQVTLRCSPISGHKSVSWYQQVLGQGPQFIFQYYEKEERGRGNFPDRFSARQFPNYSSELNVNALLLGDSALYLCASSSTSSPYNEQFFGPGTRLTVL.

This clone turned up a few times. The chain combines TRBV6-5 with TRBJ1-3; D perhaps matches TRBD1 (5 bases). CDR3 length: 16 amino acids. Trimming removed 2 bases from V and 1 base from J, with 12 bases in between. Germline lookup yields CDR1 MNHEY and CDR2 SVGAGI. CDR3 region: CASSYRRQGSGNTIYF. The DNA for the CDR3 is TGTGCCAGCAGTTACCGTCGGCAGGGATCTGGAAACACCATATATTTT.

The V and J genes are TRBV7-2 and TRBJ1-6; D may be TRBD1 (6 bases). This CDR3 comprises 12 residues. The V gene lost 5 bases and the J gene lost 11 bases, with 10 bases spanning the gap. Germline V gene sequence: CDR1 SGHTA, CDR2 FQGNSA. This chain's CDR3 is CASSLGQPPLHF. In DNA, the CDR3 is TGTGCCAGCAGCCTCGGACAGCCACCCCTCCACTTT.

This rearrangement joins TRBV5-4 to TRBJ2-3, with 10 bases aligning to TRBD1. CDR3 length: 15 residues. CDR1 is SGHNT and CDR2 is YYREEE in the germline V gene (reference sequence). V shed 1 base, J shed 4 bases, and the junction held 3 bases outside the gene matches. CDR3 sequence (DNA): TGTGCCAGCAGCTTGCGACAGGGGGCTTCAGATACGCAGTATTTT. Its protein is CASSLRQGASDTQYF.

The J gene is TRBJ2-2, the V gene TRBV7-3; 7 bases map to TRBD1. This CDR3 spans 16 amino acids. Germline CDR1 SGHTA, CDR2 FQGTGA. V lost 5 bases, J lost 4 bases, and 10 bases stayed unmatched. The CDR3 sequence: CASSRYRGVATGELFF. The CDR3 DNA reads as TGTGCCAGCAGCCGGTACAGGGGCGTTGCCACCGGGGAGCTGTTTTTT.

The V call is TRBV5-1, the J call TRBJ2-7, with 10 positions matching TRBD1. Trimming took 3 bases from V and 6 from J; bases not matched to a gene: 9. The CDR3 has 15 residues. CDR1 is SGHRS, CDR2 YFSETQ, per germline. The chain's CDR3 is CASSSLTGGPGEQYF. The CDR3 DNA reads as TGCGCCAGCAGCTCCTTGACAGGGGGCCCAGGCGAGCAGTACTTC.

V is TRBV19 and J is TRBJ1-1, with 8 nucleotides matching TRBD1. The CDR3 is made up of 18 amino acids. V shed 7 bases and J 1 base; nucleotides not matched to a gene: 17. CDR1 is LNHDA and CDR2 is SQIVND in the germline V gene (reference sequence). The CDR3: CASIGDRRALSKNTEAFF. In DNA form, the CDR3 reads TGTGCCAGTATCGGGGACAGGAGAGCCCTTTCCAAGAACACTGAAGCTTTCTTT.

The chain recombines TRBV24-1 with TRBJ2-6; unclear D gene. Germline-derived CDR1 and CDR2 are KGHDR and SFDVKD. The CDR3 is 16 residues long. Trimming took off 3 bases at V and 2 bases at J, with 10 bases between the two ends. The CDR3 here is CATSDTTPPGANVLTF. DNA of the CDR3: TGTGCCACCAGTGATACGACACCTCCTGGGGCCAACGTCCTGACTTTC.

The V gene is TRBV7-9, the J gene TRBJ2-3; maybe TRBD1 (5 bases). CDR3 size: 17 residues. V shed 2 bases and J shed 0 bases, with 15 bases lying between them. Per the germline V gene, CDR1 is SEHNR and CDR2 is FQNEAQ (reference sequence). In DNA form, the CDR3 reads TGTGCCAGCAGCTTATCCCGACAGTCAACTAGCACAGATACGCAGTATTTT. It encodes CASSLSRQSTSTDTQYF.

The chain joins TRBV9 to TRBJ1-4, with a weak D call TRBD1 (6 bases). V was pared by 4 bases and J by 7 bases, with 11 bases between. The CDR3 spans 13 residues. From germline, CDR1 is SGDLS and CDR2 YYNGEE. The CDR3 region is CASSTGSGEKLFF. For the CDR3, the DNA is TGTGCCAGCAGCACAGGGTCGGGTGAAAAACTGTTTTTT.

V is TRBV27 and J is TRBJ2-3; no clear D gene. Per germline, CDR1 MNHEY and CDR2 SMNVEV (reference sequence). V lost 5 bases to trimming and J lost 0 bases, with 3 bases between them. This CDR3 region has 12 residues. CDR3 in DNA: TGTGCCAGCAGTCTGAGCACAGATACGCAGTATTTT. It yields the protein CASSLSTDTQYF.

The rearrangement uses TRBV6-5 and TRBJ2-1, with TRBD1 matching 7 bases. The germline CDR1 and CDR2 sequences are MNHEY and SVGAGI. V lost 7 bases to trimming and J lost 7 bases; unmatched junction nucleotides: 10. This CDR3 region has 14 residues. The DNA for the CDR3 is TGTGCCAGCACCGACAGGGAAATAGGGAATGAGCAGTTCTTC. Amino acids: CASTDREIGNEQFF.

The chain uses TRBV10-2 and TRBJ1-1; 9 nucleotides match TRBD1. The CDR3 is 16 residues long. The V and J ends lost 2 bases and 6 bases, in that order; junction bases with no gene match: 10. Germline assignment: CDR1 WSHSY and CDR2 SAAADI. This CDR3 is CASSESGNRGRAEAFF. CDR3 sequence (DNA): TGCGCCAGCAGTGAGAGCGGGAACAGGGGGCGGGCTGAAGCTTTCTTT.

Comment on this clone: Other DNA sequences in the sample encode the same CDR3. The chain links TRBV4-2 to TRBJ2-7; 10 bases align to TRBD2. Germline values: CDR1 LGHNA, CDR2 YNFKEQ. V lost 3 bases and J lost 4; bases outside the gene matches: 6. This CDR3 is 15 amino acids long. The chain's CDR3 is CASSQLAGARYEQYF. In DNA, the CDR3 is TGTGCCAGCAGCCAGCTAGCGGGAGCAAGGTACGAGCAGTACTTC.

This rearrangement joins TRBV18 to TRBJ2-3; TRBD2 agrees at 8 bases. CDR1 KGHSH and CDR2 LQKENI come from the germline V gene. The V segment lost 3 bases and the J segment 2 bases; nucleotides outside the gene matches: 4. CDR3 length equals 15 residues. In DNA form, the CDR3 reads TGTGCCAGCTCACCCTCTAGCGGGTACACAGATACGCAGTATTTT. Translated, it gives CASSPSSGYTDTQYF.